These 8 T cell receptor beta chains were sequenced from one sample in a study of neurological immune-mediated disorders. TCRdb re-derived calls from the 5' RACE reads in MiXCR, one entry per CDR3 protein. The data show approximately 58,000 distinct CDR3 sequences, 11% seen once. Sequenced sample: PBMCs. These receptor sequences come from a man between 60 and 75 years old in good health.

This clonotype was picked up many times. V gene TRBV5-1 combines with J gene TRBJ2-1; D remains ambiguous. The CDR3 consists of 15 residues. V lost 0 bases to trimming and J lost 0 bases, with 7 bases between them. CDR1 and CDR2 from the germline V gene are SGHRS and YFSETQ. CDR3: CASSLEAVSYNEQFF. In DNA, the CDR3 is TGCGCCAGCAGCTTGGAGGCGGTCTCCTACAATGAGCAGTTCTTC. The full variable domain, completed using reference TRBV5-1 and TRBJ2-1, is KAGVTQTPRYLIKTRGQQVTLSCSPISGHRSVSWYQQTPGQGLQFLFEYFSETQRNKGNFPGRFSGRQFSNSRSEMNVSTLELGDSALYLCASSLEAVSYNEQFFGPGTRLTVL.

This clonotype came up many times. The chain uses TRBV7-2 and TRBJ1-5; 10 bases agree with TRBD1. CDR1 is SGHTA, CDR2 FQGNSA, per germline. This CDR3 has 15 amino acids. The V segment lost 4 bases and the J segment 6 bases; nucleotides outside the gene matches: 6. The chain's CDR3 is CASSSDRGRFQPQHF. In nucleotides, the CDR3 is TGTGCCAGCAGCTCTGACAGGGGGCGCTTTCAGCCCCAGCATTTT.

The table lists this clonotype with many counts. The V gene is TRBV20-1, the J gene TRBJ2-1; 9 positions agree with TRBD2. Germline CDR1 is DFQATT and CDR2 is SNEGSKA (reference sequence). The CDR3 is made up of 13 amino acids. Losses at the gene ends were 4 bases for V and 3 bases for J; bases not matched to a gene: 1. The CDR3, as DNA: TGCAGTGCTATAGCGGGGGACTACAATGAGCAGTTCTTC. Translated: CSAIAGDYNEQFF.

This clonotype was detected ten times or more. Because the CDR3's place on the DNA is in doubt, the DNA is left out and the CDR3 is given as listed by TCRdb. This chain connects TRBV2 to TRBJ1-2; the table's D call of TRBD1 was not tested on the DNA. CDR1 SNHLY and CDR2 FYNNEI come from the germline V gene. The CDR3 is made up of 21 amino acids, end residues included. The CDR3 is CASSDRGYYTFGSGTRLNYTF.

At least ten counts were recorded for this clonotype. The genes are TRBV5-6 and TRBJ2-5; either TRBD1 or TRBD2 may fit D (6 bases each). The CDR3 has 14 residues. Germline CDR1 SGHDT, CDR2 YYEEEE. Deletions cut 4 bases from V and 6 bases from J, with 16 bases between. The CDR3 sequence is CASSTPGAGQTQYF. CDR3 DNA: TGTGCCAGCAGCACTCCGGGGGCCGGACAGACCCAGTACTTC.

This clonotype showed up many times. The chain recombines TRBV5-1 with TRBJ1-2; D call uncertain. The germline V and J ends were trimmed by 0 bases and 7 bases, with 1 base remaining between them. The CDR3 runs to 10 residues. Germline V lookup: CDR1 SGHRS, CDR2 YFSETQ. The CDR3 sequence is CASSLVGYTF. For the CDR3, the DNA is TGCGCCAGCAGCTTGGTTGGCTACACCTTC.

In its sample, this clonotype was seen many times. The V and J genes are TRBV5-5 and TRBJ2-3; possibly TRBD2 for D (6 bases). V was pared by 0 bases and J by 6 bases, with 14 bases between. The CDR3 totals 15 residues. Germline V gives CDR1 SGHKS, CDR2 YYEKEE (reference sequence). CDR3 sequence: CASSLVPRLEDTQYF. The CDR3 nucleotides are TGTGCCAGCAGCTTGGTCCCTAGACTAGAGGATACGCAGTATTTT.

The sample holds many counts of this clonotype. The CDR3 DNA follows: TGTGCCATCAGTGAGTCAGGCGGGGGGACCTACAATGAGCAGTTCTTC. Amino acids: CAISESGGGTYNEQFF. J is TRBJ2-1 and V is TRBV10-3, with 8 positions matching TRBD2. Germline V gene sequence: CDR1 ENHRY, CDR2 SYGVKD. J gave up 2 bases and V 0 bases, and 3 bases lay outside the gene matches. This CDR3 is built from 16 residues.